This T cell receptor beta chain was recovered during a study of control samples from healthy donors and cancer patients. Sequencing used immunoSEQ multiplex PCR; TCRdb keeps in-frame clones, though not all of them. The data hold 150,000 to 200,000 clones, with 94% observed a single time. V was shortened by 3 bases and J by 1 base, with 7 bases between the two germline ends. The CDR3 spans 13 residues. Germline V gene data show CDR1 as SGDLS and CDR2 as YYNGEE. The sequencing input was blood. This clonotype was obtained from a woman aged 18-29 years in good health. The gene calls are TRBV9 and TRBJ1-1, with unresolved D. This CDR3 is CASSAAGNTEAFF. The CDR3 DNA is TGTGCCAGCAGCGCCGCAGGGAACACTGAAGCTTTCTTT.